Presented here are 20 T cell receptor beta chains from one specimen sequenced in a study of neurological immune-mediated disorders. Via MiXCR, TCRdb re-called the 5' RACE reads, giving one row per CDR3 protein. The sample holds about 65,000 distinct CDR3 sequences, over 4% seen once. Sequences were obtained from PBMCs. The receptors come from a man over 45 with multiple sclerosis.

At least ten counts were recorded for this clonotype. The chain employs TRBV9 and TRBJ2-5, with 9 positions matching TRBD1. Germline values: CDR1 SGDLS, CDR2 YYNGEE. Trimming at V came to 0 bases and at J to 5 bases, leaving 8 bases not matched to a gene. This CDR3 contains 16 residues. The CDR3 coding sequence is TGTGCCAGCAGCGTAGATGGACAGGGGCTTTGGGAGACCCAGTACTTC. The encoded protein is CASSVDGQGLWETQYF.

With respect to this clonotype: A clone one base away is much larger, so this may be a read error. The chain carries TRBV6-6 and TRBJ1-1, with D uncertain. V shed 10 bases and J shed 6 bases, with 12 bases lying between them. CDR1 is MNHNY, CDR2 SVGAGI, per germline (reference sequence). CDR3 length equals 11 residues. CDR3 sequence reads: CANSHGAEAFF. The CDR3 DNA is TGTGCCAACAGCCATGGGGCTGAAGCTTTCTTT.

This clonotype was seen at least ten times. This chain uses TRBV5-6 with TRBJ2-2, with D tentatively TRBD1 (5 bases). This CDR3 has 16 residues. V shed 1 base and J shed 16 bases, with 26 bases lying between them. Germline V lookup: CDR1 SGHDT, CDR2 YYEEEE. The CDR3, as DNA: TGTGCCAGCAGCTTGATTGGCCGCAATGGCAGGGCGGATCCGTTTTTT. Amino acids: CASSLIGRNGRADPFF. The complete variable domain, with remaining parts taken from reference TRBV5-6 and TRBJ2-2, reads DAGVTQSPTHLIKTRGQQVTLRCSPKSGHDTVSWYQQALGQGPQFIFQYYEEEERQRGNFPDRFSGHQFPNYSSELNVNALLLGDSALYLCASSLIGRNGRADPFFGEGSRLTVL.

This clonotype was counted ten times or more. The genes are TRBV29-1 and TRBJ1-1; weak D call: TRBD1 (5 bases). Deletions cut 7 bases from V and 6 bases from J, with 15 bases between. This CDR3 has 12 residues. Germline lookup yields CDR1 SQVTM and CDR2 ANQGSEA. The CDR3 DNA is TGCAGCGCCGCAGGCCCGGGGCCTGAAGCTTTCTTT. The encoded protein is CSAAGPGPEAFF.

This clonotype was observed at least ten times. The rearrangement links TRBV4-1 to TRBJ1-4; D is ambiguous. Germline loops: CDR1 MGHRA, CDR2 YSYEKL. Between the trimmed V and J ends, which lost 1 base and 8 bases, there was a span of 8 bases. This CDR3 comprises 13 residues. CDR3 amino acids: CASSQAVREKLFF. As DNA, the CDR3 is TGCGCCAGCAGCCAAGCGGTACGCGAAAAACTGTTTTTT.

This clonotype was counted only a few times. V gene TRBV20-1 combines with J gene TRBJ1-6, with D uncertain. Trimming stripped 2 bases from V and 0 bases from J, with 5 bases between. The CDR3 totals 14 residues. The germline CDR1 and CDR2 sequences are DFQATT and SNEGSKA (reference sequence). This chain's CDR3 is CSARLSSYNSPLHF. For the CDR3, the DNA is TGCAGTGCTAGACTCAGCTCCTATAATTCACCCCTCCACTTT.

This clonotype was found many times. This chain links TRBV28 with TRBJ1-2, with 8 bases lining up with TRBD1. The germline V gene encodes CDR1 MDHEN and CDR2 SYDVKM. The CDR3 runs to 14 residues. V lost 4 bases, J lost 8 bases, and 9 bases stayed unmatched. DNA of the CDR3: TGTGCCAGCAGTTCATCGGGACAGGCGGGGGGCTACACCTTC. This encodes CASSSSGQAGGYTF.

This clonotype occurred many times. The V and J genes are TRBV18 and TRBJ2-1, with D perhaps matching TRBD1 (5 bases). Germline V lookup: CDR1 KGHSH, CDR2 LQKENI. The CDR3 runs 15 residues. Trimming left V 2 bases short and J 0 bases short, with 8 bases between. The CDR3, as DNA: TGTGCCAGCTCACCAGGGGCCGGCTCCTACAATGAGCAGTTCTTC. Amino acid sequence: CASSPGAGSYNEQFF.

This clonotype was seen many times. The chain couples TRBV11-2 to TRBJ1-1; no reliable D call. V was shortened by 1 base and J by 2 bases, with 17 bases between the two germline ends. Germline V gene lookup returns CDR1 SGHAT and CDR2 FQNNGV. The CDR3 is 17 residues long. The CDR3, as DNA: TGTGCCAGCAGCTTAGTCTCGCCTAAAGTTCCCAACACTGAAGCTTTCTTT. Its protein product is CASSLVSPKVPNTEAFF.

Many counts were recorded for this clonotype. The chain combines TRBV20-1 with TRBJ2-7; the D is unclear. CDR1 is DFQATT, CDR2 SNEGSKA, per germline (reference sequence). Trimming took off 2 bases at V and 1 base at J, with 9 bases between the two ends. The CDR3 is made up of 13 amino acids. The CDR3 bases are TGCAGTGCTAGATCTGTGAATTCCTACGAGCAGTACTTC. Amino acids: CSARSVNSYEQYF.

This clonotype showed up many times. The genes are TRBV28 and TRBJ1-2, with unresolved D. This CDR3 contains 16 residues. With 4 bases removed from V and 5 bases from J, the gap between germline ends came to 20 bases. In germline, CDR1 is MDHEN, CDR2 SYDVKM. DNA of the CDR3: TGTGCCAGCAGTTCCTCAGCGTCTTCTAGGGTTTATGGCTACACCTTC. It encodes CASSSSASSRVYGYTF.

This clonotype was seen repeatedly, ten times or more. The gene calls are TRBV4-1 and TRBJ1-4; no clear D. Trimming took 0 bases from V and 0 from J, leaving 11 bases between them. The CDR3 loop spans 17 amino acids. CDR1 is MGHRA, CDR2 YSYEKL, per germline. CDR3 nucleotides: TGCGCCAGCAGCCAAGAATTGTTTAGTGCAACTAATGAAAAACTGTTTTTT. Residues: CASSQELFSATNEKLFF.

This clonotype showed up many times. The chain combines TRBV5-1 with TRBJ2-7, with TRBD1 matching 7 bases. Germline V gene data show CDR1 as SGHRS and CDR2 as YFSETQ. CDR3 length equals 16 residues. The ends lost 2 bases at V and 5 bases at J; junction bases unmatched: 13. This chain's CDR3 is CASSLTPTGSVDEQYF. CDR3 bases: TGCGCCAGCAGCTTAACACCGACAGGGTCTGTGGACGAGCAGTACTTC.

This clonotype has ten or more counts. The rearrangement uses TRBV20-1 and TRBJ1-1; no firm D call. Trimming removed 0 bases at V and 1 base at J, with 12 bases between. The CDR3 sequence is 15 residues long. CDR1 DFQATT and CDR2 SNEGSKA come from the germline V gene (reference sequence). CDR3 sequence: CSARDVGRSNTEAFF. CDR3 nucleotides: TGCAGTGCTAGAGATGTGGGGAGATCGAACACTGAAGCTTTCTTT.

In its sample, this clonotype was seen many times. The chain uses TRBV7-9 and TRBJ1-5, with TRBD1 identical over 9 bases. The germline CDR1 and CDR2 sequences are SEHNR and FQNEAQ (reference sequence). With 5 bases clipped from V and 3 bases from J, the junction kept 11 bases outside the gene matches. This CDR3 region has 17 residues. The CDR3 DNA sequence: TGTGCCAGCAGCCCCGGGGCGGGACAGGGTAACAATCAGCCCCAGCATTTT. Translating gives CASSPGAGQGNNQPQHF. Together with reference TRBV7-9 and TRBJ1-5, the CDR3 gives the full variable domain: DTGVSQNPRHKITKRGQNVTFRCDPISEHNRLYWYRQTLGQGPEFLTYFQNEAQLEKSRLLSDRFSAERPKGSFSTLEIQRTEQGDSAMYLCASSPGAGQGNNQPQHFGDGTRLSIL.

V gene TRBV28 combines with J gene TRBJ2-1; TRBD1 aligns across 8 bases. Germline CDR1 and CDR2: MDHEN and SYDVKM. The CDR3 loop spans 14 amino acids. V lost 7 bases, J lost 5 bases, and 7 bases stayed unmatched. This chain's CDR3 is CASNQDRANNEQFF. CDR3 nucleotides: TGTGCCAGCAACCAGGACAGGGCCAACAATGAGCAGTTCTTC.

This clonotype has a count of ten or more. The chain joins TRBV12-3 or TRBV12-4 to TRBJ1-1; D is uncertain. The CDR3 extends over 13 amino acids. Deletions cut 6 bases from V and 1 base from J, with 9 bases between. CDR3 coding DNA: TGTGCCAGCAGACCCACACAGAACACTGAAGCTTTCTTT. It encodes CASRPTQNTEAFF.

This clonotype was observed at least ten times. The chain joins TRBV20-1 to TRBJ2-3; D is possibly TRBD2 (5 bases). The germline V gene encodes CDR1 DFQATT and CDR2 SNEGSKA (reference sequence). The length of the CDR3 is 14 residues. Trimming removed 4 bases from V and 1 base from J, with 12 bases in between. DNA for the CDR3: TGCAGTGCTAATAGAGGACTGCGCACAGATACGCAGTATTTT. Protein sequence: CSANRGLRTDTQYF.

This clonotype was counted many times. The junction differs from germline at one of its ends, possibly a read error. The chain recombines TRBV11-2 with TRBJ1-6; D uncertain. The CDR3 sequence is 17 residues long. Per the germline V gene, CDR1 is SGHAT and CDR2 is FQNNGV. The CDR3 reads CASSFPGESSYNSPLNF. Here the CDR3 DNA reads TGTGCCAGCAGCTTCCCCGGTGAGAGCTCCTATAATTCACCCCTCAACTTT.

This clonotype has at least ten counts. The gene calls are TRBV24-1 and TRBJ1-2; 7 bases align to TRBD1. With V trimmed by 5 bases and J by 4 bases, 6 bases remained unmatched. The CDR3 loop spans 14 amino acids. The germline V gene encodes CDR1 KGHDR and CDR2 SFDVKD. The CDR3 DNA follows: TGTGCCACCAGTGGTGACAGGGTCGCCTATGGCTACACCTTC. It codes for CATSGDRVAYGYTF.